The 3 T cell receptor beta chains reported below all come from one sample, sequenced in a study of T cells in localized non-small cell lung cancer. Assay: immunoSEQ multiplex PCR; the TCRdb copy retains only in-frame clones and omits some. The table has under 3,000 clones, about 28% seen once. Sequenced material: lung tumor tissue, taken before any cancer treatment. The receptors stem from a man between 40 and 70 years old with stage II squamous cell lung carcinoma.

This clone was seen a handful of times. The genes are TRBV11-3 and TRBJ2-1, with 14 positions matching TRBD2. V shed 5 bases, J shed 11 bases, and the junction held 11 bases outside the gene matches. The length of the CDR3 is 16 residues. Germline assignment: CDR1 SGHNT and CDR2 YENEEA. CDR3 sequence (DNA): TGTGCCAGCAGCCCAAACTCCGGGACTAGCGGGGGCCAGCAGTTCTTC. This gives the protein CASSPNSGTSGGQQFF.

This clone was detected only a few times. The chain employs TRBV6-8 and TRBJ2-6, with D perhaps given as TRBD1 or TRBD2 (5 bases each). The V end was cut by 6 bases, the J end by 8 bases, with 14 bases between. The CDR3 is made up of 14 amino acids. Germline V gene sequence: CDR1 MNHGY, CDR2 SAAAGT. CDR3 residues: CASSRGVMTNVLTF. In DNA form, the CDR3 reads TGTGCCAGCAGCAGAGGGGTGATGACCAACGTCCTGACTTTC.

This clone showed up just once. J is TRBJ2-2 and V is TRBV28; D remains ambiguous. Germline CDR1 reads MDHEN; CDR2 reads SYDVKM. With 2 bases removed from V and 0 bases from J, the gap between germline ends came to 1 base. The CDR3 is 13 amino acids. CDR3 bases: TGTGCCAGCAGTTTAGCGAACACCGGGGAGCTGTTTTTT. Translated, it gives CASSLANTGELFF.